One and the same sample provided the 12 T cell receptor beta chains below, sequenced in a study of monozygotic twins with inflammatory bowel disease. TCRdb reprocessed the 5' RACE reads and reports one entry per CDR3 protein, with no DNA. In total, the table holds about 140,000 distinct CDR3 sequences. The sample consisted of blood. These receptors all come from a human donor with ulcerative colitis or Crohn's disease, or a healthy co-twin of an affected twin (not recorded which).

V and J are TRBV6-2 or TRBV6-3 and TRBJ2-7; TCRdb's assignment of TRBD1 cannot be checked, as there is no DNA. There are 12 residues in the CDR3. CDR1 is MNHEY, CDR2 SVGEGT, per germline. The CDR3 spells CASSADSYEQYF.

This sequence joins TRBV2 and TRBJ2-3; the D gene TCRdb calls, TRBD2, cannot be checked with no DNA. Looked up from germline, CDR1 is SNHLY and CDR2 is FYNNEI. This CDR3 is built from 18 residues. The CDR3: CASTLIRLAGGNTDTQYF. The entire variable domain, with the rest obtained from reference TRBV2 and TRBJ2-3, is as follows: EPEVTQTPSHQVTQMGQEVILRCVPISNHLYFYWYRQILGQKVEFLVSFYNNEISEKSEIFDDQFSVERPDGSNFTLKIRSTKLEDSAMYFCASTLIRLAGGNTDTQYFGPGTRLTVL.

The CDR3 loop is CASSLGLTGNTYEQYF. V is TRBV5-1 and J is TRBJ2-7; the TRBD1 assignment by TCRdb is unverifiable without DNA. Germline values: CDR1 SGHRS, CDR2 YFSETQ. CDR3 length: 16 residues.

The chain has TRBV7-2 and TRBJ1-3. Germline V lookup: CDR1 SGHTA, CDR2 FQGNSA. This CDR3 has 14 residues. The CDR3 spells CASLPSPSGNTIYF. Together with reference TRBV7-2 and TRBJ1-3, the CDR3 gives the full variable domain: GAGVSQSPSNKVTEKGKDVELRCDPISGHTALYWYRQSLGQGLEFLIYFQGNSAPDKSGLPSDRFSAERTGGSVSTLTIQRTQQEDSAVYLCASLPSPSGNTIYFGEGSWLTVV.

This sequence joins TRBV10-3 and TRBJ1-5; absent DNA, TCRdb's TRBD1 call cannot be checked. Germline V CDR1 and CDR2: ENHRY, SYGVKD. This CDR3 has 14 amino acids. CDR3 in amino acids: CAISEGQENQPQHF.

This chain links TRBV5-5 with TRBJ2-5; TCRdb returns TRBD1, unconfirmable since there is no DNA. This CDR3 region has 14 residues. Germline CDR1 reads SGHKS; CDR2 reads YYEKEE (reference sequence). CDR3 loop: CASSTRWGEETQYF.

The rearrangement joins TRBV28 to TRBJ1-1. Germline V gene sequence: CDR1 MDHEN, CDR2 SYDVKM. This CDR3 region has 12 residues. CDR3 residues: CAIRMMNTEAFF.

This rearrangement joins TRBV18 to TRBJ1-1; the D call from TCRdb, TRBD1, cannot be confirmed without DNA. The germline V gene encodes CDR1 KGHSH and CDR2 LQKENI. The CDR3 has 16 amino acids. The CDR3 reads CASSLGTGGVRTEAFF.

This sequence joins TRBV28 and TRBJ2-3; TCRdb reports TRBD1, a call that lacks DNA to check it against. CDR1 and CDR2 (germline): MDHEN, SYDVKM. The CDR3 loop spans 14 amino acids. CDR3 sequence reads: CASSLPLRPDTQYF. Supplemented by reference TRBV28 and TRBJ2-3, the full variable domain reads DVKVTQSSRYLVKRTGEKVFLECVQDMDHENMFWYRQDPGLGLRLIYFSYDVKMKEKGDIPEGYSVSREKKERFSLILESASTNQTSMYLCASSLPLRPDTQYFGPGTRLTVL.

This chain uses TRBV20-1 with TRBJ2-3; TCRdb designates TRBD1, a call that cannot be tested without DNA. The CDR3 runs 14 residues. The germline V gene has CDR1 DFQATT and CDR2 SNEGSKA (reference sequence). CDR3 sequence: CSASGTGARDTQYF.

The rearrangement uses TRBV7-2 and TRBJ2-7. There are 12 residues in the CDR3. CDR1 is SGHTA, CDR2 FQGNSA, per germline. The CDR3 protein is CASSLDGYDQYF.

V is TRBV18 and J is TRBJ1-2; TCRdb picks TRBD1, but there is no DNA to check that call. The CDR3 loop spans 14 amino acids. The germline V gene has CDR1 KGHSH and CDR2 LQKENI. The CDR3 protein is CASSPNTGVDGYTF.